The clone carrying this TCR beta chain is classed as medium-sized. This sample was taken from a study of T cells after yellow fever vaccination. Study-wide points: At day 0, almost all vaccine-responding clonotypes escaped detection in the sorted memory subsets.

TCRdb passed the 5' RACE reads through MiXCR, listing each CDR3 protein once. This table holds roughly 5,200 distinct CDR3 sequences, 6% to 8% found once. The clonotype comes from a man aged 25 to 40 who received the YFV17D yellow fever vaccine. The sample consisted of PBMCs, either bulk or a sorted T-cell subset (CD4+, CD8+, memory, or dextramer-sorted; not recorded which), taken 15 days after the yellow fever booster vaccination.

The CDR3 coding sequence is TGTGCCAGCTCACCACCGGGAGGTGCCGAGCAATCACCCCTCCACTTT. Residues: CASSPPGGAEQSPLHF. The genes are TRBV18 and TRBJ1-6; unclear D gene. Trimming removed 0 bases at V and 10 bases at J, with 16 bases between. The germline gives CDR1 KGHSH, CDR2 LQKENI. The CDR3 consists of 16 residues.